This T cell receptor (beta chain) was sequenced for a study of control samples from healthy donors and cancer patients. The V and J ends lost 4 bases and 4 bases respectively, with 13 bases between them. This CDR3 has 14 amino acids. The germline CDR1 and CDR2 sequences are ENHRY and SYGVKD. The protocol was immunoSEQ multiplex PCR, while the TCRdb copy is restricted to in-frame clones and leaves out a portion. The data show roughly 23,000 clones, 83% seen once. J is TRBJ1-2 and V is TRBV10-3; D unclear. Sample: PBMCs. This receptor was identified in a man in his sixties with head and neck cancer. In nucleotides, the CDR3 is TGTGCCATCAGTGCCCTACCGGGATCCTATGGCTACACCTTC. This gives the protein CAISALPGSYGYTF.